Below are 22 T cell receptor beta chains sequenced from a single sample in a study of cytomegalovirus exposure and HLA in healthy donors. With 60 Vbeta and 13 Jbeta primers, the PCR was carried out. Profiled with immunoSEQ multiplex PCR; TCRdb holds only in-frame clones, not every one. This listing includes approximately 37,000 clones. The sample consisted of PBMCs. These receptors came from a man in his forties in good health and CMV-seropositive.

The rearrangement links TRBV11-2 to TRBJ2-7; TRBD2 is a possible D gene (6 bases). The germline V gene encodes CDR1 SGHAT and CDR2 FQNNGV. The CDR3 loop spans 17 amino acids. Trimming stripped 7 bases from V and 0 bases from J, with 22 bases between. In DNA, the CDR3 is TGTGCCAGCACCCCTGGGCTAGCGAGCTACAGCTCCTACGAGCAGTACTTC. Amino acids: CASTPGLASYSSYEQYF.

The rearrangement joins TRBV1 to TRBJ2-7; the table names TRBD2, a call not compared with the DNA. TRBV1 is recorded as a pseudogene. This CDR3 has 17 residues. The CDR3 DNA is TGCACCAGCAGCCAAGACGTGAGGAAGGCTAGCGCCCACGAGCAGTACTTC. It codes for CTSSQDVRKASAHEQYF.

DNA of the CDR3: TGTGCCAGTAGTATGGCCCTAGCGGGAGTCAATGAGCAGTTCTTC. It specifies CASSMALAGVNEQFF. The chain combines TRBV19 with TRBJ2-1; TRBD2 agrees at 10 bases. The CDR3 loop spans 15 amino acids. Germline V gene data show CDR1 as LNHDA and CDR2 as SQIVND (reference sequence). V was pared by 3 bases and J by 6 bases, with 5 bases of the junction left unmatched.

V and J are TRBV4-1 and TRBJ2-2, with TRBD2 matching 7 bases. The CDR3 is made up of 16 amino acids. CDR1 MGHRA and CDR2 YSYEKL come from the germline V gene. V shed 1 base and J 1 base; nucleotides not matched to a gene: 3. CDR3 nucleotides: TGCGCCAGCAGCCAAGTGGCGGGAGTGAACACCGGGGAGCTGTTTTTT. Its protein is CASSQVAGVNTGELFF.

This chain uses TRBV5-6 with TRBJ2-1; perhaps TRBD1 as D (5 bases). This CDR3 is built from 12 residues. Germline values: CDR1 SGHDT, CDR2 YYEEEE. V lost 4 bases and J lost 4, with 6 bases in between. CDR3 protein: CASSPGYNEQFF. CDR3 bases: TGTGCCAGCAGCCCAGGGTACAATGAGCAGTTCTTC.

CDR3 sequence reads: CASSLVGTDTQYF. The CDR3 coding sequence is TGTGCCAGCAGCTTGGTAGGCACAGATACGCAGTATTTT. This sequence joins TRBV5-8 and TRBJ2-3; D not certain. The CDR3 runs 13 residues. Germline V gene data show CDR1 as SGHTS and CDR2 as YDEGEE. V was shortened by 0 bases and J by 1 base, with 3 bases between the two germline ends.

V gene TRBV6-6 combines with J gene TRBJ2-3; 12 bases are shared with TRBD2. Germline loops: CDR1 MNHNY, CDR2 SVGAGI (reference sequence). With 5 bases clipped from V and 6 bases from J, the junction kept 9 bases outside the gene matches. The CDR3 is 16 residues long. The CDR3: CASSAPSGRGADTQYF. CDR3 sequence (DNA): TGTGCCAGCAGTGCCCCTAGCGGGAGGGGGGCGGATACGCAGTATTTT.

The CDR3, as DNA: TGTGCCTGGAGCAAAGACAGTCTCCCCTACGAGCAGTACTTC. This sequence encodes CAWSKDSLPYEQYF. The chain is built from TRBV30 and TRBJ2-5, with D possibly TRBD1 on 5 matching bases. The DNA end favors TRBJ2-7, so the J call may be wrong. CDR1 and CDR2 (germline): GTSNPN, SVGIG (reference sequence). This CDR3 region has 14 residues.

V is TRBV7-2 and J is TRBJ1-5; 7 bases agree with TRBD1. CDR1 SGHTA and CDR2 FQGNSA come from the germline V gene. Germline trimming cut 5 bases from V and 6 bases from J; bases unmatched to any gene: 4. CDR3 size: 13 residues. The CDR3 nucleotides are TGTGCCAGCAGCCCAGGGGGAGGTCAGCCCCAGCATTTT. Translating it yields CASSPGGGQPQHF.

The V and J genes are TRBV28 and TRBJ2-7, with D maybe TRBD1 (5 bases). Trimming took off 6 bases at V and 1 base at J, with 16 bases between the two ends. CDR3 size: 15 residues. Per the germline V gene, CDR1 is MDHEN and CDR2 is SYDVKM. CDR3: CASSTSRALSYEQYF. The CDR3 bases are TGTGCCAGCAGCACCTCCAGGGCCCTTTCCTACGAGCAGTACTTC.

CDR3 protein: CAWKKSGAGDYEQYF. The CDR3 DNA reads as TGTGCCTGGAAAAAAAGCGGGGCGGGAGACTACGAGCAGTACTTC. The J gene is TRBJ2-7, the V gene TRBV30, with 7 nucleotides matching TRBD2. The CDR3 extends over 15 amino acids. J gave up 3 bases and V 4 bases, and 12 bases lay outside the gene matches. CDR1 is GTSNPN, CDR2 SVGIG, per germline (reference sequence).

The chain joins TRBV7-3 to TRBJ2-7; 14 nucleotides align to TRBD2. CDR3 size: 14 residues. Per the germline V gene, CDR1 is SGHTA and CDR2 is FQGTGA. V lost 2 bases to trimming and J lost 6 bases; unmatched junction nucleotides: 0. CDR3 sequence (DNA): TGTGCCAGCAGCTTAGGACTAGCGGGAGGCGAGCAGTACTTC. This codes for CASSLGLAGGEQYF. Variable domain in full (rest from reference TRBV7-3 and TRBJ2-7): GAGVSQTPSNKVTEKGKYVELRCDPISGHTALYWYRQSLGQGPEFLIYFQGTGAADDSGLPNDRFFAVRPEGSVSTLKIQRTERGDSAVYLCASSLGLAGGEQYFGPGTRLTVT.

The CDR3 nucleotides are TGTGCCAGCAGCTTTAGCGGGACCCAACGAAATGAGCAGTTCTTC. This codes for CASSFSGTQRNEQFF. The J gene is TRBJ2-1, the V gene TRBV11-3, with 8 bases matching TRBD2. J lost 7 bases, V lost 3 bases, and 8 bases had no gene match. The CDR3 consists of 15 residues. CDR1 and CDR2 (germline): SGHNT, YENEEA.

The chain joins TRBV18 to TRBJ1-3; D remains unclear. CDR1 and CDR2 from the germline V gene are KGHSH and LQKENI. The CDR3 consists of 15 residues. V lost 4 bases to trimming and J lost 1 base, with 11 bases between them. The CDR3 coding sequence is TGTGCCAGCTCACGTCCCACGGAGTCTGGAAACACCATATATTTT. This codes for CASSRPTESGNTIYF.

The V call is TRBV6-1, the J call TRBJ1-1; possible D gene TRBD1, 6 bases. Germline assignment: CDR1 MNHNS and CDR2 SASEGT. The germline V and J ends were trimmed by 11 bases and 4 bases, with 17 bases remaining between them. The CDR3 contains 13 residues. The CDR3 bases are TGTGCCGGGCGAAAGGGGGTGGGCACTGAAGCTTTCTTT. It is translated as CAGRKGVGTEAFF.

The gene calls are TRBV9 and TRBJ1-4; possible D gene TRBD1, 5 bases. CDR3 length: 17 residues. The germline V gene has CDR1 SGDLS and CDR2 YYNGEE. The V and J ends lost 3 bases and 5 bases respectively, with 20 bases between them. CDR3 DNA sequence: TGTGCCAGCAGCGCTTCCTTGATCGGGACTCCAAATGAAAAACTGTTTTTT. This translates into CASSASLIGTPNEKLFF.

The chain carries TRBV4-3 and TRBJ1-1; no definite D call. In germline, CDR1 is LGHNA, CDR2 YSLEER. V shed 4 bases and J shed 4 bases, with 19 bases lying between them. CDR3 length equals 16 residues. This chain's CDR3 is CASSPSRWRDTTEAFF. DNA of the CDR3: TGCGCCAGCAGCCCAAGTCGATGGAGGGATACCACTGAAGCTTTCTTT.

The V call is TRBV7-9, the J call TRBJ1-4; D uncertain. Germline V gives CDR1 SEHNR, CDR2 FQNEAQ (reference sequence). The ends were cut back, 4 bases at V and 7 bases at J, with 16 bases in the middle. The CDR3 extends over 15 amino acids. CDR3 sequence: CASSSGLVGGEKLFF. The CDR3 nucleotides are TGTGCCAGCAGCTCAGGACTCGTGGGAGGTGAAAAACTGTTTTTT.

The genes are TRBV5-1 and TRBJ2-3; D is possibly TRBD2 (5 bases). Trimming removed 5 bases at V and 2 bases at J, with 12 bases between. CDR1 is SGHRS and CDR2 is YFSETQ in the germline V gene. The CDR3 runs to 14 residues. CDR3 amino acids: CASSGVGVTDTQYF. CDR3 nucleotides: TGCGCCAGCAGTGGCGTCGGGGTCACAGATACGCAGTATTTT.

The genes are TRBV18 and TRBJ2-7; a weak D match, TRBD1 (6 bases). Trimming cost V 1 base and J 5 bases, with 24 bases left between them. Germline CDR1 reads KGHSH; CDR2 reads LQKENI. The CDR3 contains 18 residues. CDR3 sequence: CASSPRSGERDKFDEQYF. CDR3 DNA: TGTGCCAGCTCACCACGATCCGGGGAACGGGACAAATTCGACGAGCAGTACTTC. The full variable domain, in which reference TRBV18 and TRBJ2-7 provide the parts outside the CDR3, is NAGVMQNPRHLVRRRGQEARLRCSPMKGHSHVYWYRQLPEEGLKFMVYLQKENIIDESGMPKERFSAEFPKEGPSILRIQQVVRGDSAAYFCASSPRSGERDKFDEQYFGPGTRLTVT.

The V gene is TRBV6-5, the J gene TRBJ2-5, with D perhaps matching TRBD2 (6 bases). This CDR3 contains 14 residues. V was clipped by 8 bases and J by 2 bases, with 15 bases between them. Germline V gene lookup returns CDR1 MNHEY and CDR2 SVGAGI. The CDR3 spells CASYEGGLQETQYF. CDR3 nucleotides: TGTGCCAGCTATGAAGGTGGACTACAAGAGACCCAGTACTTC.

The CDR3 protein is CSAAPGLNTDTQYF. CDR3 nucleotides: TGCAGCGCCGCCCCGGGACTGAACACAGATACGCAGTATTTT. The chain carries TRBV29-1 and TRBJ2-3; perhaps TRBD2 as D (6 bases). Germline CDR1 SQVTM, CDR2 ANQGSEA. The V and J ends lost 7 bases and 2 bases respectively, with 16 bases between them. The CDR3 extends over 14 amino acids.